This T cell receptor (beta chain) was sequenced for a study of T cell repertoires in cytomegalovirus infection. CDR1 and CDR2 from the germline V gene are SNHLY and FYNNEI. The V and J ends lost 4 bases and 6 bases respectively, with 7 bases between them. This CDR3 contains 11 residues. Each CDR3 protein is one row after TCRdb ran MiXCR on the reads. The table shows around 70,000 distinct CDR3 sequences, with about 30% occurring only once. Comments on this clonotype: The antigen remains undetermined.

This rearrangement joins TRBV2 to TRBJ2-7; D gene unclear. The material sequenced was CD8+ T cells from cultured PBMCs, taken from culture after CMV antigen stimulation. The source is a human donor in good health (CMV status not recorded). Some clones in this sample may be carry-over from other donors' samples. CDR3: CASSGRLEQYF. The CDR3 bases are TGTGCCAGCAGTGGTCGCCTCGAGCAGTACTTC.